The 11 T cell receptor beta chains below were found in one sample sequenced in a study of T-cell reconstitution after alpha-beta-depleted transplantation in children. Researchers prepared the TCRbeta library using unique molecular identifiers, the study reports. TCRdb re-derived calls from the PCR reads in MiXCR, one entry per CDR3 protein. Of around 370,000 distinct CDR3 sequences listed, about a sixth were seen once; the top ten hold roughly 41%. Here the sequenced sample was PBMCs, mostly from graft donor cells, taken 360 days after TCRalphabeta/CD19-depleted stem cell transplant. Receptors originate from a male patient aged 2 to 9 who had a stem cell transplant for acute lymphoblastic leukemia, so the T cells may come from the graft donor.

The chain links TRBV6-2 or TRBV6-3 to TRBJ2-7, with 9 bases fitting TRBD1. The germline CDR1 and CDR2 sequences are MNHEY and SVGEGT. With 5 bases clipped from V and 4 bases from J, the junction kept 6 bases outside the gene matches. This CDR3 is built from 14 residues. The chain's CDR3 is CASSTRDRAYEQYF. In nucleotides, the CDR3 is TGTGCCAGCAGTACCCGGGACAGGGCTTACGAGCAGTACTTC.

This clonotype was seen a few times. The chain uses TRBV20-1 and TRBJ2-2; weak D call: TRBD1 (5 bases). Germline V gene lookup returns CDR1 DFQATT and CDR2 SNEGSKA (reference sequence). With 6 bases removed from V and 1 base from J, the gap between germline ends came to 9 bases. CDR3 length: 13 amino acids. The CDR3 region has the DNA TGCAGTGCGGATACAGGGAACACCGGGGAGCTGTTTTTT. This gives the protein CSADTGNTGELFF.

Only a few counts were recorded for this clonotype. The rearrangement uses TRBV29-1 and TRBJ1-1, with D unclear. V dropped 5 bases and J dropped 0 bases, with 16 bases sitting between them. Germline V gene lookup returns CDR1 SQVTM and CDR2 ANQGSEA. The CDR3 length is 15 residues. Here the CDR3 DNA reads TGCAGCGTTCGGAGGGAATCGGTGATGAACACTGAAGCTTTCTTT. It specifies CSVRRESVMNTEAFF.

This clonotype was observed a few times. The V and J genes are TRBV12-3 or TRBV12-4 and TRBJ1-4; D perhaps matches TRBD1 (5 bases). Trimming pared 7 bases from V and 5 bases from J, leaving 23 bases between. This CDR3 is built from 17 residues. CDR3 coding DNA: TGTGCCAGCACCAAACATGCAGGGCAGGGTGCCAATGAAAAACTGTTTTTT. This translates into CASTKHAGQGANEKLFF.

This clonotype was counted ten times or more. The genes are TRBV5-6 and TRBJ2-5, with D perhaps TRBD1 or TRBD2 (5 bases each). The CDR3 runs to 14 residues. V lost 3 bases, J lost 7 bases, and 16 bases lay in between. From germline, CDR1 is SGHDT and CDR2 YYEEEE. CDR3 DNA: TGTGCCAGCAGCTCATCCGGGACCTCAGGGACCCAGTACTTC. It translates to CASSSSGTSGTQYF.

This clonotype was observed at least ten times. This sequence joins TRBV6-5 and TRBJ2-1; 7 bases agree with TRBD2. Germline V gene sequence: CDR1 MNHEY, CDR2 SVGAGI. J was trimmed by 4 bases and V by 0 bases; bases with no gene match: 6. The CDR3 consists of 16 residues. This chain's CDR3 is CASSYSRREPYNEQFF. The CDR3 nucleotides are TGTGCCAGCAGTTACTCGAGGCGGGAGCCATACAATGAGCAGTTCTTC.

This clonotype showed up just a few times. The rearrangement joins TRBV9 to TRBJ2-2, with D perhaps assigned TRBD1 or TRBD2 (6 bases each). Germline V CDR1 and CDR2: SGDLS, YYNGEE. CDR3 size: 15 residues. The ends were cut back, 1 base at V and 1 base at J, with 8 bases in the middle. CDR3 bases: TGTGCCAGCAGCGTAAAGGGGGGGAACACCGGGGAGCTGTTTTTT. Its translation is CASSVKGGNTGELFF.

This clonotype was picked up a small number of times. The chain is built from TRBV5-5 and TRBJ2-1; 12 bases are a match to TRBD2. The junction had 3 bases not matched to a gene; V was cut back by 4 bases and J by 4 bases. Germline V gene sequence: CDR1 SGHKS, CDR2 YYEKEE (reference sequence). CDR3 size: 15 residues. In nucleotides, the CDR3 is TGTGCCAGCAGCATACTAGCGGGAGGATACAATGAGCAGTTCTTC. Translating gives CASSILAGGYNEQFF.

This chain joins TRBV20-1 and TRBJ2-7, with TRBD2 matching over 11 bases. The CDR3 extends over 15 amino acids. Trimming removed 0 bases from V and 5 bases from J; junction bases left unmatched: 6. The germline V gene has CDR1 DFQATT and CDR2 SNEGSKA (reference sequence). CDR3 sequence (DNA): TGCAGTGCTAGAGAGCGACTAGCGGGACGGCACGAGCAGTACTTC. Residues: CSARERLAGRHEQYF.

The gene calls are TRBV29-1 and TRBJ2-1; no clear D gene. The CDR3 has 14 residues. Deletions cut 3 bases from V and 6 bases from J, with 15 bases between. Germline V gene data show CDR1 as SQVTM and CDR2 as ANQGSEA. The CDR3 spells CSVDSARVVNEQFF. DNA of the CDR3: TGCAGCGTTGACTCGGCGAGAGTTGTCAATGAGCAGTTCTTC.

This clonotype was picked up a small number of times. The gene calls are TRBV20-1 and TRBJ2-2; possibly TRBD1 or TRBD2 for D (5 bases each). Trimming removed 6 bases from V and 5 bases from J, with 16 bases in between. The CDR3 consists of 14 residues. CDR1 and CDR2 (germline): DFQATT, SNEGSKA (reference sequence). The CDR3 loop is CSAERLEGTGELFF. CDR3 DNA: TGCAGTGCGGAGCGGTTAGAGGGGACCGGGGAGCTGTTTTTT.